This T cell receptor beta chain is from a study of radiation and T cells in renal cell carcinoma. The data were produced by immunoSEQ multiplex PCR, yet TCRdb's version contains in-frame clones alone and is incomplete. The sample consists of around 23,000 clones, nearly 55% of them appearing once. A note on this clone: The antigen is undetermined.

This CDR3 contains 15 residues. CDR1 and CDR2 (germline): SEHNR, FQNEAQ (reference sequence). V was trimmed by 2 bases and J by 4 bases, leaving 14 bases between them. Study-level findings and limits: Tumor samples were small regions of around 0.91 g. Top 100 clonotypes averaged about 54% in irradiated versus about 45% in nephrectomy-only tumors.

As to treatment: treatment-naive control, cytoreductive nephrectomy. The tumor was a clear cell renal cell carcinoma. This TCR was sampled from a human donor with renal cell carcinoma. The chain carries TRBV7-9 and TRBJ1-2; D not resolved. The specimen was tumor tissue, collected from a patient whose treatment was nephrectomy without radiotherapy. Here the CDR3 reads CASSLWNLNLYGYTF. CDR3 coding DNA: TGTGCCAGCAGCTTATGGAACTTAAACCTCTATGGCTACACCTTC.